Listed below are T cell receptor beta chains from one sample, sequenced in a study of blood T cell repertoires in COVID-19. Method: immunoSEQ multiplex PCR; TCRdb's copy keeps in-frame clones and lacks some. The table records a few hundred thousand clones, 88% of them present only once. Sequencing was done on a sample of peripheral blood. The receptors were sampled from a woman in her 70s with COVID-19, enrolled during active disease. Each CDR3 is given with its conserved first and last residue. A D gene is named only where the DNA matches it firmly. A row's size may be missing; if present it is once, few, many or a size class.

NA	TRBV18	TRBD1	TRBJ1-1	TGTGCCAGCTCAAGGACAGGGGGCGATGACACTGAAGCTTTCTTT	CASSRTGGDDTEAFF
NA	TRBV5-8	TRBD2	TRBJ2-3	TGTGCCAGCAGCTTACTAGCGGGAGGGGATACGCAGTATTTT	CASSLLAGGDTQYF
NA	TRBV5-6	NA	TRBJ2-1	TGTGCCAGCAGCACAGATTACAATGAGCAGTTCTTC	CASSTDYNEQFF
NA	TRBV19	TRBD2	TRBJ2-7	TGTGCCAGTAGTATTCTGGCGGGAGACGGCGAGCAGTACTTC	CASSILAGDGEQYF
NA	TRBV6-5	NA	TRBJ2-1	TGTGCCAGCGGACAGTTTCTTTACAATGAGCAGTTCTTC	CASGQFLYNEQFF
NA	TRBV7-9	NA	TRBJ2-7	TGTGCCAGCAGCTTCCAGCGGGCGTCCGAGCAGTACTTC	CASSFQRASEQYF
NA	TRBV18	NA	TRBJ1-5	TGTGCCAGCTCACGGGTGAGGGTTGATAGCAATCAGCCCCAGCATTTT	CASSRVRVDSNQPQHF
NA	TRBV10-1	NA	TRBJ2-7	TGCGCCAGATCGGGAGCCCTTCCCTACGAGCAGTACTTC	CARSGALPYEQYF
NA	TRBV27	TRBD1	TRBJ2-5	TGTGCCAGCAGTTTATCGAGGGCCGGGACAGGGGATAGGGAGACCCAGTACTTC	CASSLSRAGTGDRETQYF
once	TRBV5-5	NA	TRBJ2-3	TGTGCCAGCAGCTTGGAGGAGCTCTACACAGATACGCAGTATTTT	CASSLEELYTDTQYF
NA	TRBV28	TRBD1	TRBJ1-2	TGTGCCAGCAGAGGGACAGCCCGAGGCTACACCTTC	CASRGTARGYTF
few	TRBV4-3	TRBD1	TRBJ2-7	TGCGCCAGCAGCCCCACCCTTGACAGGGGCTCCTACGAGCAGTACTTC	CASSPTLDRGSYEQYF
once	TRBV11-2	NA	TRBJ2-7	TGTGCCAGCAGCTCCACTAGTAGGGGGAGATACGAGCAGTACTTC	CASSSTSRGRYEQYF
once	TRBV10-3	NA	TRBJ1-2	TGTGCCATCAGGGGGACTAGTCCATGGGGTGGCTACACCTTC	CAIRGTSPWGGYTF
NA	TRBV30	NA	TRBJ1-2	TGTGCCTGGAAAAGCCCTAACTATGGCTACACCTTC	CAWKSPNYGYTF
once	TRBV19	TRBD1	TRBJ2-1	TGTGCCAGTAGTCGATCCCCCAGGGGGCAGTATGAGCAGTTCTTC	CASSRSPRGQYEQFF
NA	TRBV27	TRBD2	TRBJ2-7	TGTGCCAGCAGTTTATCGACTGAGGGCGGGAGACCCTCCTACGAGCAGTACTTC	CASSLSTEGGRPSYEQYF
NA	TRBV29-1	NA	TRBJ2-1	TGCAGCGTAGTACTAGGGTATGAGCAGTTCTTC	CSVVLGYEQFF
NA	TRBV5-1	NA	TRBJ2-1	TGCGCCAGCAGCTTGGTTACTTATAACAATGAGCAGTTCTTC	CASSLVTYNNEQFF
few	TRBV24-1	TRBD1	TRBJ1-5	TGTGCCACCAGGGACAGGGAGATGGATCAGCCCCAGCATTTT	CATRDREMDQPQHF
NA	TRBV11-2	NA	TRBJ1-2	TGTGCCAGCAGCTTAAATAGAGGGGAGGACTATGGCTACACCTTC	CASSLNRGEDYGYTF
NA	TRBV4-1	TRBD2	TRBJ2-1	TGCGCCAGCGCCCCACTAGCGGTCTACAATGAGCAGTTCTTC	CASAPLAVYNEQFF
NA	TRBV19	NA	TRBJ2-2	TGTGCCAGTAGTACGGCCAGGGGGGCTAACACCGGGGAGCTGTTTTTT	CASSTARGANTGELFF
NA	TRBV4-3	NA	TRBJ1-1	TGCGCCAGCAGCCAAGTAAATTCGGGATACACTGAAGCTTTCTTT	CASSQVNSGYTEAFF
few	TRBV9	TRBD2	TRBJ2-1	TGTGCCAGCAGCGTAGCGGGAGGTACGGTGGGGCAGTTCTTC	CASSVAGGTVGQFF
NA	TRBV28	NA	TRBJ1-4	TGTGCCATCTTTAATGAAAAACTGTTTTTT	CAIFNEKLFF
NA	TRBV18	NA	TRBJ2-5	TGTGCCAGCTCACCACCACCAGGGGCCCAAGAGACCCAGTACTTC	CASSPPPGAQETQYF
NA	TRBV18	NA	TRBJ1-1	TGTGCCAGCTCAAATAATGCAGGGTCCATGAACACTGAAGCTTTCTTT	CASSNNAGSMNTEAFF
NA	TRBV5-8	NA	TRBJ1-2	TGTGCCAGCAGCTTCCAGGCCCTTGGGAGTGGCTACACCTTC	CASSFQALGSGYTF
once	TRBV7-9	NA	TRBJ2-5	TGTGCCAGCAGCTTAGATCCGGTGGAGACCCAGTACTTC	CASSLDPVETQYF
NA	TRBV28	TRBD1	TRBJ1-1	TGTGCCAGCAGTCGAGGGACAGGGGCAAACACTGAAGCTTTCTTT	CASSRGTGANTEAFF
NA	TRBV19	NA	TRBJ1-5	TGTGCCAGTAGGTCAGGGGTTCAGCCCCAGCATTTT	CASRSGVQPQHF
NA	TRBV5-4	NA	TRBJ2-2	TGTGCCAGCAGCTTACGACAGGAGGCGAACACCGGGGAGCTGTTTTTT	CASSLRQEANTGELFF
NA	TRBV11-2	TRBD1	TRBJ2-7	TGTGCCAGCAGCTTAGATGCCGGGACAGGCCTACCCTACGAGCAGTACTTC	CASSLDAGTGLPYEQYF
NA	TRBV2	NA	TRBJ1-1	TGTGCCAGCAGTGCGGACAGCAACACTGAAGCTTTCTTT	CASSADSNTEAFF
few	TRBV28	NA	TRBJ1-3	TGTGCCAGCACCCCTAGTACTCGAAACACCATATATTTT	CASTPSTRNTIYF
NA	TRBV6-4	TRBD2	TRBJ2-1	TGTGCCAGCAGCCTCTATAGGAGCGGGAGGACTAATGAGCAGTTCTTC	CASSLYRSGRTNEQFF
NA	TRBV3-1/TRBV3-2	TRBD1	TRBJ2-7	TGTGCCAGCAGCCAAGAGTTCGGGACAGGGAACTACGAGCAGTACTTC	CASSQEFGTGNYEQYF
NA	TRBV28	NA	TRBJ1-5	TGTGCCAGCACCCGACAGAGCAATCAGCCCCAGCATTTT	CASTRQSNQPQHF
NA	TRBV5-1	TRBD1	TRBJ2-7	TGCGCCAGCAGCTTACAGGGGGGATACTCCTACGAGCAGTACTTC	CASSLQGGYSYEQYF
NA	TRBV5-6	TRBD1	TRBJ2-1	TGTGCCAGCAGCTTGACAGGGGTTCTTATTAATGAGCAGTTCTTC	CASSLTGVLINEQFF
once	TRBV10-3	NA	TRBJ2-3	TGTGCCATCAGTGAAAGACAGCCTACGCAGTATTTT	CAISERQPTQYF
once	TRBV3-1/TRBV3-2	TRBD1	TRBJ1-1	TGTGCCAGCAGCCGGACAGGGTCAGAAGCTTTCTTT	CASSRTGSEAFF
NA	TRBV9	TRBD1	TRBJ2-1	TGTGCCAGCAGCGTAGCCCTGGGACAGACGGACAATGAGCAGTTCTTC	CASSVALGQTDNEQFF
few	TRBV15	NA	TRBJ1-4	TGTGCCACCAGCCCCCGGAGGCACCCTAATGAAAAACTGTTTTTT	CATSPRRHPNEKLFF
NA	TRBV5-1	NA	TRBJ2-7	TGCGCCAGCAGCTTGGCCTGGCAGACCTACGAGCAGTACTTC	CASSLAWQTYEQYF
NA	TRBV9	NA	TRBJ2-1	TGTGCCAGCAGCGTGGGACATACCAGCTCCTACAATGAGCAGTTCTTC	CASSVGHTSSYNEQFF
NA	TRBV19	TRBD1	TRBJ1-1	TGTGCCACCGGGGACAGGGTGAACACTGAAGCTTTCTTT	CATGDRVNTEAFF